Below are 16 T cell receptor beta chains sequenced from a single sample in a study of long-term antiretroviral therapy in people with HIV. Investigators performed immunoSEQ version v3.0 at survey level. Sequencing was performed with immunoSEQ multiplex PCR; in TCRdb, only in-frame clones are kept and a portion is missing. This table has about 8,600 clones, around 84% appearing once. Sequencing was performed on unsorted PBMCs, taken 0.6 years before starting antiretroviral therapy. These receptors were taken from a man aged 35 to 55 with HIV.

The rearrangement joins TRBV5-6 to TRBJ1-4; D unresolved. CDR1 SGHDT and CDR2 YYEEEE come from the germline V gene. The length of the CDR3 is 15 residues. The germline V and J ends were trimmed by 2 bases and 0 bases, with 8 bases remaining between them. The CDR3 protein is CASSFDGSTNEKLFF. The CDR3 DNA sequence: TGTGCCAGCAGCTTTGACGGTTCAACTAATGAAAAACTGTTTTTT.

V and J are TRBV27 and TRBJ1-2, with 8 bases fitting TRBD1. The CDR3 contains 14 residues. V lost 6 bases and J lost 4; bases outside the gene matches: 7. Germline CDR1 is MNHEY and CDR2 is SMNVEV (reference sequence). CDR3 nucleotide sequence: TGTGCCAGCAGCTTTACTGGACAGGGCTATGGCTACACCTTC. It specifies CASSFTGQGYGYTF.

V gene TRBV7-8 combines with J gene TRBJ2-7; 7 bases line up with TRBD1. CDR3 length: 15 residues. Per germline, CDR1 SGHVS and CDR2 FQNEAQ. V lost 7 bases and J lost 1; bases outside the gene matches: 10. CDR3 sequence: CASTSRTGKSYEQYF. CDR3 DNA sequence: TGTGCCAGCACGTCCCGGACAGGTAAATCCTACGAGCAGTACTTC.

This clone is categorized as medium-sized. Written as DNA, the CDR3 is TGTGCCTGCTATGTTCTTAGCGGACAGAGCGAGGTGTATGGCTACACCTTC. It yields the protein CACYVLSGQSEVYGYTF. J is TRBJ1-2 and V is TRBV30; a possible D gene is TRBD1 (6 bases). This CDR3 has 17 amino acids. The germline V gene encodes CDR1 GTSNPN and CDR2 SVGIG (reference sequence). The V end was cut by 6 bases, the J end by 5 bases, with 28 bases between.

The chain combines TRBV7-9 with TRBJ1-1; no definite D call. The CDR3 contains 11 residues. With 7 bases removed from V and 6 bases from J, the gap between germline ends came to 9 bases. CDR1 is SEHNR, CDR2 FQNEAQ, per germline (reference sequence). In nucleotides, the CDR3 is TGTGCCAGCATCCTATACGCTGAAGCTTTCTTT. Translating gives CASILYAEAFF.

This clone was recorded a few times. The chain uses TRBV6-1 and TRBJ2-7; 8 bases are shared with TRBD1. This CDR3 is built from 15 residues. CDR1 is MNHNS and CDR2 is SASEGT in the germline V gene. J was trimmed by 9 bases and V by 1 base; bases with no gene match: 11. The CDR3 region has the DNA TGTGCCAGCAGTGAAGAAGTGACAGGGGAGGCAGGGCAGTACTTC. Translation: CASSEEVTGEAGQYF.

The CDR3 spells CASSPTRENYGYTF. CDR3 bases: TGTGCCAGCAGTCCGACACGGGAAAACTATGGCTACACCTTC. V gene TRBV27 combines with J gene TRBJ1-2; D gene uncertain. Germline values: CDR1 MNHEY, CDR2 SMNVEV (reference sequence). This CDR3 is 14 amino acids long. V lost 5 bases to trimming and J lost 2 bases, with 12 bases between them.

The V and J genes are TRBV19 and TRBJ1-5; D remains unclear. Trimming shortened V by 6 bases and J by 4 bases, and 13 bases separated the two germline ends. This CDR3 is 14 amino acids long. Germline V gene sequence: CDR1 LNHDA, CDR2 SQIVND (reference sequence). The CDR3 reads CASRIGQPNQPQHF. The CDR3 coding sequence is TGTGCCAGTAGAATCGGGCAGCCGAATCAGCCCCAGCATTTT.

The chain has TRBV5-1 and TRBJ1-1; weak D call: TRBD1 (5 bases). Germline V gives CDR1 SGHRS, CDR2 YFSETQ. V gave up 4 bases and J gave up 8 bases, with 9 bases separating them. The CDR3 extends over 11 amino acids. The CDR3 sequence is CASSQDSEAFF. Written as DNA, the CDR3 is TGCGCCAGCAGCCAAGACAGCGAAGCTTTCTTT. Full variable domain (outside the CDR3, taken from reference TRBV5-1 and TRBJ1-1): KAGVTQTPRYLIKTRGQQVTLSCSPISGHRSVSWYQQTPGQGLQFLFEYFSETQRNKGNFPGRFSGRQFSNSRSEMNVSTLELGDSALYLCASSQDSEAFFGQGTRLTVV.

The rearrangement uses TRBV11-2 and TRBJ1-3; D may be TRBD1 (5 bases). Trimming took off 5 bases at V and 0 bases at J, with 11 bases between the two ends. The CDR3 sequence is 15 residues long. The V gene's germline CDR1 is SGHAT and CDR2 FQNNGV. The CDR3 DNA reads as TGTGCCAGCAGCGGGACGGCGAGCTCTGGAAACACCATATATTTT. Translating it yields CASSGTASSGNTIYF.

The chain uses TRBV6-1 and TRBJ1-2; 10 nucleotides align to TRBD1. Trimming at V came to 4 bases and at J to 7 bases, leaving 3 bases not matched to a gene. CDR3 length: 13 amino acids. Germline V CDR1 and CDR2: MNHNS, SASEGT. In DNA, the CDR3 is TGTGCCAGCAGTGCCGGGACAGGGGTTGGCTACACCTTC. Its protein product is CASSAGTGVGYTF.

The chain links TRBV19 to TRBJ2-3; tentatively, D is TRBD1 or TRBD2 (5 bases each). Germline values: CDR1 LNHDA, CDR2 SQIVND (reference sequence). This CDR3 contains 14 residues. V gave up 5 bases and J gave up 1 base, with 10 bases separating them. CDR3: CASSLRDGTDTQYF. The CDR3 region has the DNA TGTGCCAGTAGTCTGAGGGACGGCACAGATACGCAGTATTTT.

This rearrangement joins TRBV19 to TRBJ2-7, with 8 bases identical to TRBD2. Per germline, CDR1 LNHDA and CDR2 SQIVND (reference sequence). Losses at the gene ends were 5 bases for V and 4 bases for J; bases not matched to a gene: 7. The CDR3 spans 14 residues. CDR3 in DNA: TGTGCCAGTAGTGTCTCCGGGACTAGATACGAGCAGTACTTC. It specifies CASSVSGTRYEQYF.

V usage is TRBV19 and J usage is TRBJ1-5; no clear D gene. Germline V gives CDR1 LNHDA, CDR2 SQIVND (reference sequence). The ends were cut back, 0 bases at V and 3 bases at J, with 12 bases in the middle. CDR3 length equals 16 residues. The CDR3 nucleotides are TGTGCCAGTAGTATAGATCGACGCAGTAACAATCAGCCCCAGCATTTT. It yields the protein CASSIDRRSNNQPQHF.

The chain carries TRBV27 and TRBJ2-5; TRBD1 or TRBD2 may be the D gene (5 bases each). The V end was cut by 2 bases, the J end by 1 base, with 8 bases between. Germline V gene lookup returns CDR1 MNHEY and CDR2 SMNVEV (reference sequence). The CDR3 has 14 amino acids. In nucleotides, the CDR3 is TGTGCCAGCAGTTTAAGGGGAGTCCAAGAGACCCAGTACTTC. Its translation: CASSLRGVQETQYF.

The chain uses TRBV5-1 and TRBJ1-3, with D unclear. This CDR3 region has 15 residues. The germline V and J ends were trimmed by 3 bases and 2 bases, with 12 bases remaining between them. Germline lookup yields CDR1 SGHRS and CDR2 YFSETQ. The CDR3 loop is CASSSAPDAGNTIYF. CDR3 sequence (DNA): TGCGCCAGCAGCTCGGCGCCGGACGCTGGAAACACCATATATTTT.